The 3 T cell receptor beta chains below all came from one sample that was sequenced in a study of blood T cell repertoires in COVID-19. The method was immunoSEQ multiplex PCR; TCRdb's version includes in-frame clones alone and lacks a portion of them. The profile shows over 150,000 clones, roughly 83% of them singletons. The specimen sequenced was peripheral blood. The receptors derive from a woman aged 55-69 years with acute or convalescent COVID-19.

V usage is TRBV20-1 and J usage is TRBJ1-2; D perhaps matches TRBD1 (6 bases). V was cut by 6 bases and J by 4 bases, with 12 bases left in between. The CDR3 consists of 12 residues. Germline V lookup: CDR1 DFQATT, CDR2 SNEGSKA (reference sequence). DNA of the CDR3: TGCAGTGCCAGTCAGGACAGCTATGGCTACACCTTC. Translating it yields CSASQDSYGYTF.

The chain combines TRBV6-6 with TRBJ2-7; D perhaps matches TRBD1 (6 bases). CDR3 length: 12 amino acids. Per the germline V gene, CDR1 is MNHNY and CDR2 is SVGAGI (reference sequence). With 5 bases removed from V and 5 bases from J, the gap between germline ends came to 10 bases. The chain's CDR3 is CASSRNRDEQYF. In DNA form, the CDR3 reads TGTGCCAGCAGTCGCAACAGGGACGAGCAGTACTTC.

J is TRBJ1-2 and V is TRBV1. TRBV1 is a pseudogene segment. The CDR3 length is 15 residues. CDR3 residues: CTSSRTGEGRNGYTF. In DNA form, the CDR3 reads TGCACCAGCAGCCGGACCGGGGAAGGGCGAAATGGCTACACCTTC.